These 2 T cell receptor beta chains share one sample of origin, sequenced in a study of response to subunit inactivated influenza vaccine. TCRdb passed the RT-PCR reads through MiXCR, listing each CDR3 protein once. This sample yields approximately 500,000 distinct CDR3 sequences, of which 13% are seen a single time; 13% belongs to the top ten. The specimen comprised PBMCs from blood, sampled 45 days after vaccination. The receptors were sampled from a man between 50 and 59 years old who received an inactivated influenza vaccine.

This clonotype appeared a few times. The chain has TRBV6-5 and TRBJ2-3, with 12 bases matching TRBD2. This CDR3 contains 17 residues. CDR1 and CDR2 from the germline V gene are MNHEY and SVGAGI. V lost 2 bases, J lost 6 bases, and 9 bases stayed unmatched. The CDR3 reads CASSYPASGRAEDTQYF. As DNA, the CDR3 is TGTGCCAGCAGTTACCCTGCTAGCGGGAGGGCCGAGGATACGCAGTATTTT.

This chain connects TRBV5-5 to TRBJ2-7, with 8 bases identical to TRBD1. V shed 4 bases and J 2 bases; nucleotides not matched to a gene: 14. Germline assignment: CDR1 SGHKS and CDR2 YYEKEE (reference sequence). The CDR3 has 17 residues. The CDR3 loop reads CASSILGWTGSAYEQYF. The CDR3 DNA is TGTGCCAGCAGCATCCTAGGTTGGACAGGGTCAGCCTACGAGCAGTACTTC.